These 30 T cell receptor beta chains originate from one sample sequenced in a study of cytomegalovirus exposure and HLA in healthy donors. Only in-frame clones appear in the TCRdb table, and some are missing; sequencing was by immunoSEQ multiplex PCR. Of 90,000 to 130,000 clones in the sample, around 89% were seen once. Sequencing was performed on PBMCs. Receptors were obtained from a woman younger than 45 in good health and CMV-seropositive.

The chain joins TRBV30 to TRBJ1-1; TRBD1 aligns across 7 bases. The CDR3 is 13 residues long. Per the germline V gene, CDR1 is GTSNPN and CDR2 is SVGIG (reference sequence). J lost 2 bases, V lost 8 bases, and 8 bases had no gene match. The CDR3 loop reads CAQTGQLNTEAFF. CDR3 nucleotide sequence: TGTGCCCAAACGGGACAGCTTAACACTGAAGCTTTCTTT.

V usage is TRBV5-1 and J usage is TRBJ1-1, with 7 bases identical to TRBD1. The germline gives CDR1 SGHRS, CDR2 YFSETQ. The CDR3 contains 13 residues. V shed 5 bases, J shed 4 bases, and the junction held 5 bases outside the gene matches. The CDR3 loop is CASRFDRATEAFF. The CDR3 DNA follows: TGCGCCAGCAGGTTCGACAGGGCCACTGAAGCTTTCTTT.

This chain connects TRBV11-2 to TRBJ2-5, with 8 nucleotides matching TRBD2. The ends lost 7 bases at V and 1 base at J; junction bases unmatched: 5. This CDR3 spans 14 amino acids. Germline lookup yields CDR1 SGHAT and CDR2 FQNNGV. In nucleotides, the CDR3 is TGTGCCAGCACCCGGGAGGGGACCCAAGAGACCCAGTACTTC. Translated: CASTREGTQETQYF.

The V and J genes are TRBV27 and TRBJ2-7; 9 bases align to TRBD2. V lost 6 bases to trimming and J lost 3 bases; unmatched junction nucleotides: 6. CDR1 and CDR2 from the germline V gene are MNHEY and SMNVEV (reference sequence). CDR3 length equals 14 residues. Here the CDR3 reads CASRRAGGYYEQYF. The CDR3 nucleotides read TGTGCCAGCAGGCGAGCGGGAGGCTACTACGAGCAGTACTTC.

The genes are TRBV9 and TRBJ2-3; D is undetermined. The CDR3 spans 15 residues. The V and J ends lost 0 bases and 4 bases respectively, with 12 bases between them. Per the germline V gene, CDR1 is SGDLS and CDR2 is YYNGEE. The CDR3, as DNA: TGTGCCAGCAGCGTAGGGGTAGCAGATGCAGATACGCAGTATTTT. Protein product: CASSVGVADADTQYF. The full variable domain, with the rest looked up from reference TRBV9 and TRBJ2-3, is DSGVTQTPKHLITATGQRVTLRCSPRSGDLSVYWYQQSLDQGLQFLIQYYNGEERAKGNILERFSAQQFPDLHSELNLSSLELGDSALYFCASSVGVADADTQYFGPGTRLTVL.

The rearrangement links TRBV4-2 to TRBJ2-2, with TRBD2 identical over 8 bases. CDR1 and CDR2 from the germline V gene are LGHNA and YNFKEQ. CDR3 length: 17 amino acids. V shed 0 bases, J shed 9 bases, and the junction held 12 bases outside the gene matches. CDR3 nucleotides: TGTGCCAGCAGCCAAGAAGCCGTACGGGGGGGCAACTGGGAGCTGTTTTTT. It encodes CASSQEAVRGGNWELFF.

The gene calls are TRBV11-2 and TRBJ2-1; D not certain. The CDR3 loop spans 16 amino acids. Per the germline V gene, CDR1 is SGHAT and CDR2 is FQNNGV. Trimming stripped 5 bases from V and 1 base from J, with 15 bases between. DNA for the CDR3: TGTGCCAGCAGCAAAGAGAGGTCCGGGTCCTACAATGAGCAGTTCTTC. Translated, it gives CASSKERSGSYNEQFF.

The V call is TRBV11-3, the J call TRBJ2-5; possibly TRBD1 for D (5 bases). Between the trimmed V and J ends, which lost 5 bases and 1 base, there was a span of 14 bases. The CDR3 loop spans 15 amino acids. The germline V gene has CDR1 SGHNT and CDR2 YENEEA. CDR3 sequence: CASSLSKGSQETQYF. As DNA, the CDR3 is TGTGCCAGCAGCCTCTCTAAGGGGTCCCAAGAGACCCAGTACTTC.

Only one count was recorded for this clone. The V call is TRBV5-4, the J call TRBJ1-1; the D gene is possibly TRBD1 (5 bases). This CDR3 spans 15 amino acids. Germline V gene sequence: CDR1 SGHNT, CDR2 YYREEE (reference sequence). V was shortened by 0 bases and J by 4 bases, with 13 bases between the two germline ends. The CDR3 DNA reads TGTGCCAGCAGCTTGGAGGTGACAGCGACCACTGAAGCTTTCTTT. This codes for CASSLEVTATTEAFF.

The chain has TRBV7-3 and TRBJ2-2; D uncertain. With 1 base removed from V and 4 bases from J, the gap between germline ends came to 10 bases. The CDR3 has 15 amino acids. CDR1 SGHTA and CDR2 FQGTGA come from the germline V gene. DNA for the CDR3: TGTGCCAGCAGCTTAATCCCATCGGGCACCGGGGAGCTGTTTTTT. It translates to CASSLIPSGTGELFF.

This clone was counted once. The rearrangement joins TRBV10-2 to TRBJ2-1; 8 positions agree with TRBD2. Unmatched junction bases numbered 7, after V lost 4 bases and J lost 2 bases. This CDR3 contains 16 residues. Germline lookup yields CDR1 WSHSY and CDR2 SAAADI. The CDR3 nucleotides read TGCGCCAGCAGTGGAGTGGCGGGAGGTACCTACAATGAGCAGTTCTTC. Its translation: CASSGVAGGTYNEQFF.

The rearrangement joins TRBV29-1 to TRBJ2-7, with 8 nucleotides matching TRBD2. The CDR3 is made up of 15 amino acids. Trimming took 5 bases from V and 1 from J; bases not matched to a gene: 10. Germline CDR1 is SQVTM and CDR2 is ANQGSEA. CDR3 loop: CSVRGGLVGSYEQYF. CDR3 bases: TGCAGCGTTCGCGGGGGGCTCGTGGGGTCCTACGAGCAGTACTTC.

The chain combines TRBV28 with TRBJ1-5; possible D gene TRBD1, 6 bases. CDR1 and CDR2 (germline): MDHEN, SYDVKM. V was pared by 1 base and J by 2 bases, with 12 bases between. The CDR3 runs 16 residues. The CDR3 DNA sequence: TGTGCCAGCAGTTTATCCCCCAGGGGTGGCAATCAGCCCCAGCATTTT. As protein: CASSLSPRGGNQPQHF.

The rearrangement joins TRBV6-6 to TRBJ2-2; 7 bases line up with TRBD1. The germline V gene encodes CDR1 MNHNY and CDR2 SVGAGI (reference sequence). Trimming took 6 bases from V and 1 from J; bases not matched to a gene: 2. The CDR3 loop spans 14 amino acids. The CDR3 reads CASRRQGNTGELFF. The DNA for the CDR3 is TGTGCCAGCAGACGACAGGGGAACACCGGGGAGCTGTTTTTT.

This clone was seen a single time. The CDR3 region has the DNA TGTGCCAGCAAGCCTATGGCCGCGGGGGAAAAACTGTTTTTT. It yields the protein CASKPMAAGEKLFF. V is TRBV6-5 and J is TRBJ1-4, with D hard to call. Germline-derived CDR1 and CDR2 are MNHEY and SVGAGI. V gave up 7 bases and J gave up 8 bases, with 17 bases separating them. This CDR3 has 14 residues.

The chain joins TRBV5-1 to TRBJ2-3; possible D gene TRBD1, 6 bases. Germline assignment: CDR1 SGHRS and CDR2 YFSETQ. The CDR3 is 15 amino acids. V lost 1 base and J lost 2, with 11 bases in between. The CDR3 reads CASSLWWGPTDTQYF. CDR3 nucleotides: TGCGCCAGCAGCTTGTGGTGGGGGCCCACAGATACGCAGTATTTT.

This chain links TRBV9 with TRBJ2-3, with 9 bases identical to TRBD1. Looked up from germline, CDR1 is SGDLS and CDR2 is YYNGEE. With V trimmed by 2 bases and J by 4 bases, 5 bases remained unmatched. The length of the CDR3 is 15 residues. Here the CDR3 DNA reads TGTGCCAGCAGCGTCGGGACAGGGCAGGCAGATACGCAGTATTTT. Protein product: CASSVGTGQADTQYF. Filled out from reference TRBV9 and TRBJ2-3, the complete variable domain reads DSGVTQTPKHLITATGQRVTLRCSPRSGDLSVYWYQQSLDQGLQFLIQYYNGEERAKGNILERFSAQQFPDLHSELNLSSLELGDSALYFCASSVGTGQADTQYFGPGTRLTVL.

The J gene is TRBJ2-3, the V gene TRBV9; 9 bases are a match to TRBD2. V trimming: 4 bases; J trimming: 2 bases; junction bases outside the gene matches: 11. The CDR3 spans 17 residues. CDR1 and CDR2 from the germline V gene are SGDLS and YYNGEE. DNA for the CDR3: TGTGCCAGCAGCCCTACGACTAGCGGTTCATCCACAGATACGCAGTATTTT. This codes for CASSPTTSGSSTDTQYF.

The V call is TRBV11-1, the J call TRBJ2-7; no firm D call. V was clipped by 5 bases and J by 4 bases, with 9 bases between them. Germline V lookup: CDR1 SGHAT, CDR2 FQDESV (reference sequence). The CDR3 has 12 residues. The CDR3 coding sequence is TGTGCCAGCAGCCTTCGGAGTTACGAGCAGTACTTC. It is translated as CASSLRSYEQYF.

The chain employs TRBV7-2 and TRBJ2-1; D might be TRBD2 (6 bases). The CDR3 is 16 amino acids. Trimming removed 5 bases from V and 4 bases from J, with 18 bases in between. Germline values: CDR1 SGHTA, CDR2 FQGNSA. CDR3 sequence (DNA): TGTGCCAGCAGCACGGGACTGCCTCCTAGTTACAATGAGCAGTTCTTC. Its protein is CASSTGLPPSYNEQFF.

The genes are TRBV9 and TRBJ2-3, with TRBD2 matching over 8 bases. The junction had 3 bases not matched to a gene; V was cut back by 0 bases and J by 9 bases. CDR1 and CDR2 from the germline V gene are SGDLS and YYNGEE. The CDR3 contains 13 residues. DNA of the CDR3: TGTGCCAGCAGCGTAGAAGTAGCGGGAACGCAGTATTTT. This translates into CASSVEVAGTQYF.

The rearrangement links TRBV30 to TRBJ2-2; no reliable D call. The CDR3 runs to 11 residues. V dropped 3 bases and J dropped 5 bases, with 4 bases sitting between them. The germline V gene encodes CDR1 GTSNPN and CDR2 SVGIG (reference sequence). The CDR3 sequence: CAWRETGELFF. The CDR3 coding sequence is TGTGCCTGGAGGGAGACCGGGGAGCTGTTTTTT.

The chain is built from TRBV30 and TRBJ2-7; D not certain. V dropped 4 bases and J dropped 3 bases, with 16 bases sitting between them. Germline V gene lookup returns CDR1 GTSNPN and CDR2 SVGIG (reference sequence). There are 14 residues in the CDR3. CDR3 nucleotides: TGTGCCTGGACCTATAACGGGTTGGACTACGAGCAGTACTTC. It codes for CAWTYNGLDYEQYF.

The genes are TRBV4-3 and TRBJ2-1, with TRBD2 matching over 14 bases. CDR3 length equals 15 residues. After removal of 3 bases from V and 9 bases from J, the junction contained 4 bases not matched to a gene. Germline values: CDR1 LGHNA, CDR2 YSLEER. The CDR3 sequence is CASSQGLAGVGEQFF. The CDR3 DNA reads as TGCGCCAGCAGCCAGGGACTAGCGGGAGTTGGTGAGCAGTTCTTC.

The chain uses TRBV7-3 and TRBJ2-7, with 10 positions matching TRBD2. Germline V gene lookup returns CDR1 SGHTA and CDR2 FQGTGA. After removal of 1 base from V and 7 bases from J, the junction contained 16 bases not matched to a gene. The CDR3 consists of 18 residues. The CDR3, as DNA: TGTGCCAGCAGCTTAATGGGCGGAAGCGGGGGGGCCCCTTATGAGCAGTACTTC. It translates to CASSLMGGSGGAPYEQYF.

The chain recombines TRBV10-2 with TRBJ2-7, with 7 bases fitting TRBD1. Trimming took 10 bases from V and 2 from J; bases not matched to a gene: 5. CDR1 is WSHSY and CDR2 is SAAADI in the germline V gene. The CDR3 spans 12 residues. CDR3 residues: CATRTGPYEQYF. CDR3 DNA sequence: TGCGCCACACGGACAGGCCCCTACGAGCAGTACTTC.

This clone was recorded once. This chain links TRBV5-1 with TRBJ2-2; 12 nucleotides agree with TRBD2. Germline-derived CDR1 and CDR2 are SGHRS and YFSETQ. CDR3 length: 16 residues. V gave up 2 bases and J gave up 5 bases; unmatched junction bases: 4. The CDR3 DNA follows: TGCGCCAGCAGCTTCACTAGCGGGGGGCATACCGGGGAGCTGTTTTTT. Protein: CASSFTSGGHTGELFF.

This clone was detected a few times. The gene calls are TRBV2 and TRBJ1-2, with D unresolved. CDR1 and CDR2 (germline): SNHLY, FYNNEI. The germline V and J ends were trimmed by 3 bases and 7 bases, with 12 bases remaining between them. CDR3 length equals 13 residues. The CDR3 coding sequence is TGTGCCAGCAGTGAGGAGAGGGCCGGTGGCTACACCTTC. It translates to CASSEERAGGYTF.

The gene calls are TRBV6-5 and TRBJ2-7; D perhaps matches TRBD2 (6 bases). CDR3 length: 15 residues. CDR1 is MNHEY, CDR2 SVGAGI, per germline. V lost 6 bases and J 4 bases, leaving 19 bases between the germline ends. The CDR3, as DNA: TGTGCCAGCAGCCCACCGGGACTTTTAGCTTACGAGCAGTACTTC. Amino acid sequence: CASSPPGLLAYEQYF.

The V call is TRBV11-2, the J call TRBJ2-2; 8 bases align to TRBD1. V shed 1 base, J shed 3 bases, and the junction held 4 bases outside the gene matches. Germline assignment: CDR1 SGHAT and CDR2 FQNNGV. The CDR3 extends over 16 amino acids. The CDR3 is CASSLGQGSHTGELFF. The CDR3 DNA follows: TGTGCCAGCAGCTTAGGACAGGGGTCCCACACCGGGGAGCTGTTTTTT.